A single sample is the source of the 23 T cell receptor beta chains below, sequenced in a study of blood T cell repertoires in COVID-19. Generated by immunoSEQ multiplex PCR, the TCRdb table keeps only in-frame clones and is missing some. The table records 250,000 to 300,000 clones, 89% of them present only once. Sequenced material: PBMCs or T cells enriched from blood (not recorded which). All receptors come from a woman in her fifties or sixties who had recovered from COVID-19.

This rearrangement joins TRBV28 to TRBJ2-3; D is possibly TRBD1 (5 bases). V lost 7 bases and J lost 4, with 18 bases in between. There are 15 residues in the CDR3. Germline values: CDR1 MDHEN, CDR2 SYDVKM. The CDR3 spells CASIDTSKGPDTQYF. DNA for the CDR3: TGTGCCAGCATTGATACAAGCAAGGGGCCAGATACGCAGTATTTT. The complete variable domain, with remaining parts taken from reference TRBV28 and TRBJ2-3, reads DVKVTQSSRYLVKRTGEKVFLECVQDMDHENMFWYRQDPGLGLRLIYFSYDVKMKEKGDIPEGYSVSREKKERFSLILESASTNQTSMYLCASIDTSKGPDTQYFGPGTRLTVL.

The chain links TRBV5-4 to TRBJ2-1; 8 nucleotides align to TRBD2. The CDR3 is 16 amino acids. Germline assignment: CDR1 SGHNT and CDR2 YYREEE (reference sequence). J was trimmed by 4 bases and V by 5 bases; bases with no gene match: 11. CDR3: CASSSGGASGYNEQFF. CDR3 sequence (DNA): TGTGCCAGCAGTTCCGGGGGGGCTAGCGGTTACAATGAGCAGTTCTTC.

The chain links TRBV18 to TRBJ1-5; D remains unclear. Looked up from germline, CDR1 is KGHSH and CDR2 is LQKENI. The V and J ends lost 3 bases and 7 bases respectively, with 25 bases between them. The CDR3 is 18 amino acids. Here the CDR3 DNA reads TGTGCCAGCTCACCCTTTATTGCCGGGTCCCGGGCGGGACAGCCCCAGCATTTT. This sequence encodes CASSPFIAGSRAGQPQHF.

This chain joins TRBV11-2 and TRBJ1-2, with 8 bases aligning to TRBD1. CDR1 is SGHAT, CDR2 FQNNGV, per germline. The trim removed 2 bases at V and 4 bases at J, leaving 3 bases unmatched. This CDR3 region has 14 residues. Written as DNA, the CDR3 is TGTGCCAGCAGCTTAACTGGACAGGGCTATGGCTACACCTTC. Translating it yields CASSLTGQGYGYTF.

V usage is TRBV11-2 and J usage is TRBJ1-3; D is unresolved. Germline V CDR1 and CDR2: SGHAT, FQNNGV. The CDR3 consists of 14 residues. V dropped 5 bases and J dropped 0 bases, with 8 bases sitting between them. The CDR3 region is CASSVTGSGNTIYF. CDR3 in DNA: TGTGCCAGCAGCGTAACTGGCTCTGGAAACACCATATATTTT.

This sequence joins TRBV5-1 and TRBJ1-1; D is perhaps TRBD1 (6 bases). The CDR3 extends over 16 amino acids. Per germline, CDR1 SGHRS and CDR2 YFSETQ. V lost 7 bases to trimming and J lost 1 base, with 20 bases between them. The CDR3 DNA reads as TGCGCCAGCGGATCTCAGGCGACAGGAACGAACACTGAAGCTTTCTTT. Protein sequence: CASGSQATGTNTEAFF.

The chain links TRBV11-3 to TRBJ1-2; 8 positions agree with TRBD1. The germline CDR1 and CDR2 sequences are SGHNT and YENEEA. Losses at the gene ends were 6 bases for V and 3 bases for J; bases not matched to a gene: 15. This CDR3 contains 17 residues. This CDR3 is CASRMRQGAKVYYGYTF. CDR3 coding DNA: TGTGCCAGCAGGATGAGGCAGGGGGCGAAAGTGTACTATGGCTACACCTTC.

V usage is TRBV4-1 and J usage is TRBJ1-2; possibly TRBD1 for D (5 bases). CDR1 is MGHRA and CDR2 is YSYEKL in the germline V gene. The CDR3 contains 16 residues. Trimming removed 0 bases at V and 4 bases at J, with 15 bases between. CDR3 loop: CASSQERAAGVYGYTF. DNA for the CDR3: TGCGCCAGCAGCCAAGAAAGGGCCGCGGGGGTCTATGGCTACACCTTC.

In its sample, this clone was seen a few times. The chain links TRBV19 to TRBJ2-2, with D perhaps TRBD2 (6 bases). Per the germline V gene, CDR1 is LNHDA and CDR2 is SQIVND (reference sequence). This CDR3 is built from 15 residues. V lost 5 bases and J 0 bases, leaving 10 bases between the germline ends. CDR3 sequence (DNA): TGTGCCAGTAGTCCCAGGGAGGCGAACACCGGGGAGCTGTTTTTT. This encodes CASSPREANTGELFF.

This chain connects TRBV11-2 to TRBJ2-2, with TRBD2 identical over 9 bases. CDR3 length equals 16 residues. Germline trimming cut 6 bases from V and 8 bases from J; bases unmatched to any gene: 13. Germline values: CDR1 SGHAT, CDR2 FQNNGV. In DNA, the CDR3 is TGTGCCAGCAGACCTCCGGGACTAGCCCCGACGGGGGAGCTGTTTTTT. It codes for CASRPPGLAPTGELFF.

V gene TRBV30 combines with J gene TRBJ2-1; D remains unclear. Germline V lookup: CDR1 GTSNPN, CDR2 SVGIG (reference sequence). Trimming took off 5 bases at V and 8 bases at J, with 10 bases between the two ends. CDR3 size: 11 residues. The CDR3 nucleotides are TGTGCCTGGTATAGACTGGATGAGCAGTTCTTC. This encodes CAWYRLDEQFF.

This clone has just one count. This chain joins TRBV4-1 and TRBJ1-1; D uncertain. CDR1 is MGHRA and CDR2 is YSYEKL in the germline V gene. Trimming left V 0 bases short and J 5 bases short, with 4 bases between. CDR3 size: 12 residues. The DNA for the CDR3 is TGCGCCAGCAGCCAAGATCTGACTGAAGCTTTCTTT. Encoded protein: CASSQDLTEAFF.

The CDR3 spells CSVETHNEQFF. DNA of the CDR3: TGCAGCGTTGAGACTCACAATGAGCAGTTCTTC. This chain links TRBV29-1 with TRBJ2-1; D gene uncertain. The V end was cut by 3 bases, the J end by 5 bases, with 5 bases between. In germline, CDR1 is SQVTM, CDR2 ANQGSEA. This CDR3 has 11 amino acids.

The chain has TRBV9 and TRBJ2-2, with 9 bases that match TRBD1. The CDR3 totals 17 residues. V dropped 1 base and J dropped 5; count of bases not matched to a gene: 9. CDR1 is SGDLS, CDR2 YYNGEE, per germline. The DNA for the CDR3 is TGTGCCAGCAGCGTAACCCCTCGGGACAGGGATACCGGGGAGCTGTTTTTT. Translation gives CASSVTPRDRDTGELFF.

V gene TRBV3-1 (or the pseudogene TRBV3-2) combines with J gene TRBJ2-1; TRBD2 matches 9 bases. Germline-derived CDR1 and CDR2 are LGHDT and YNNKEL (reference sequence). This CDR3 has 15 residues. V gave up 1 base and J gave up 8 bases; unmatched junction bases: 6. CDR3: CASSQGTSVWDEQFF. Here the CDR3 DNA reads TGTGCCAGCAGCCAAGGGACTAGCGTTTGGGATGAGCAGTTCTTC.

V gene TRBV19 combines with J gene TRBJ2-1; 7 nucleotides match TRBD2. CDR1 is LNHDA and CDR2 is SQIVND in the germline V gene (reference sequence). J was trimmed by 15 bases and V by 6 bases; bases with no gene match: 5. The CDR3 is 10 residues long. The CDR3 DNA sequence: TGTGCCAGTAGAGGCGGGGGTCTGTTCTTC. Encoded protein: CASRGGGLFF.

This clone was picked up a small number of times. This chain connects TRBV2 to TRBJ2-7, with a tentative D call TRBD1 (5 bases). The CDR3 sequence is 13 residues long. The ends were cut back, 2 bases at V and 5 bases at J, with 10 bases in the middle. Germline assignment: CDR1 SNHLY and CDR2 FYNNEI. CDR3 loop: CASSEQGVHEQYF. Written as DNA, the CDR3 is TGTGCCAGCAGTGAACAGGGTGTCCACGAGCAGTACTTC.

CDR3 sequence (DNA): TGTGCCAGTAGTATAGATCCCGCTTTTACCAGCGGGAGGGCGAATACGCAGTATTTT. Residues: CASSIDPAFTSGRANTQYF. The rearrangement joins TRBV19 to TRBJ2-3; the match to TRBD2 covers 10 bases. The V gene end was trimmed by 0 bases and the J gene end by 7 bases; junction bases not matched to a gene: 16. Germline CDR1 and CDR2: LNHDA and SQIVND (reference sequence). CDR3 length: 19 amino acids. The whole variable domain, filled in from reference TRBV19 and TRBJ2-3, reads DGGITQSPKYLFRKEGQNVTLSCEQNLNHDAMYWYRQDPGQGLRLIYYSQIVNDFQKGDIAEGYSVSREKKESFPLTVTSAQKNPTAFYLCASSIDPAFTSGRANTQYFGPGTRLTVL.

The chain uses TRBV30 and TRBJ1-1; 10 nucleotides agree with TRBD1. Germline assignment: CDR1 GTSNPN and CDR2 SVGIG (reference sequence). Germline trimming cut 5 bases from V and 5 bases from J; bases unmatched to any gene: 5. CDR3 length equals 13 residues. Written as DNA, the CDR3 is TGTGCCTGGCAGGACAGGGGGAGGACTGAAGCTTTCTTT. It encodes CAWQDRGRTEAFF.

The V gene is TRBV2, the J gene TRBJ1-5, with 10 bases lining up with TRBD1. The CDR3 has 15 amino acids. Germline V gene lookup returns CDR1 SNHLY and CDR2 FYNNEI. Unmatched junction bases numbered 7, after V lost 5 bases and J lost 6 bases. This CDR3 is CASSIQTGGGQPQHF. The CDR3 DNA follows: TGTGCCAGCAGTATTCAGACAGGGGGCGGTCAGCCCCAGCATTTT.

The chain employs TRBV11-3 and TRBJ1-3; tentative D call: TRBD1 (5 bases). The CDR3 has 16 amino acids. V was clipped by 5 bases and J by 0 bases, with 14 bases between them. CDR1 and CDR2 from the germline V gene are SGHNT and YENEEA. Here the CDR3 DNA reads TGTGCCAGCAGCCCTTCCCAGGGTCGCTCTGGAAACACCATATATTTT. It specifies CASSPSQGRSGNTIYF.

The rearrangement links TRBV5-1 to TRBJ2-1, with D maybe TRBD2 (6 bases). Germline V gene lookup returns CDR1 SGHRS and CDR2 YFSETQ. The CDR3 has 13 residues. Deletions cut 0 bases from V and 7 bases from J, with 8 bases between. In DNA form, the CDR3 reads TGCGCCAGCAGCTTGGGGACTACAAATGAGCAGTTCTTC. It encodes CASSLGTTNEQFF.

The V and J genes are TRBV2 and TRBJ1-5; D is uncertain. This CDR3 is 14 amino acids long. V shed 4 bases and J shed 2 bases, with 9 bases lying between them. Per the germline V gene, CDR1 is SNHLY and CDR2 is FYNNEI. The CDR3 region has the DNA TGTGCCAGCAGTGGTCGGGGTGGCAATCAGCCCCAGCATTTT. Translated, it gives CASSGRGGNQPQHF.